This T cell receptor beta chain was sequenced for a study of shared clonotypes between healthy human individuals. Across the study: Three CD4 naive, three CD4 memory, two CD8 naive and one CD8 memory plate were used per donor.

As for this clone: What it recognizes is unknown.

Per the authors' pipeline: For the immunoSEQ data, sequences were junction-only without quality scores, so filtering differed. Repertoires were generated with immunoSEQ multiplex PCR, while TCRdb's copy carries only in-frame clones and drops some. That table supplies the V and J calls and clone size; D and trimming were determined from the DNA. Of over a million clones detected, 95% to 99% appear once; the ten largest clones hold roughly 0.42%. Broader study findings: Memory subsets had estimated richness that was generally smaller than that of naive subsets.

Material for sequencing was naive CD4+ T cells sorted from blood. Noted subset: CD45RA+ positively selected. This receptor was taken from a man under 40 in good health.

CDR3 in amino acids: CASTKDPNEKLFF. The CDR3 DNA is TGCGCCAGCACCAAGGACCCAAATGAAAAACTGTTTTTT. The chain couples TRBV5-1 to TRBJ1-4; no clear D. CDR3 length: 13 residues. Trimming stripped 6 bases from V and 5 bases from J, with 11 bases between. Germline V CDR1 and CDR2: SGHRS, YFSETQ.